Each of the 28 T cell receptor beta chains below was sequenced from the same sample in a study of beta chain features in type 1 diabetes. Expressed TCRB transcripts got sequenced, as all isolated RNA was reverse transcribed. This table comes from immunoSEQ multiplex PCR, and its TCRdb copy is limited to in-frame clones, with some not included. The table has about 350,000 clones, 20% seen once. Source material: naive CD4+ T cells from blood. All receptors derive from a woman in her late teens or twenties in good health.

The rearrangement uses TRBV5-1 and TRBJ2-3; the match to TRBD1 covers 10 bases. The CDR3 length is 16 residues. The junction had 11 bases not matched to a gene; V was cut back by 3 bases and J by 7 bases. Germline V gene lookup returns CDR1 SGHRS and CDR2 YFSETQ. CDR3 sequence: CASSSRDRGISYTQYF. The CDR3, as DNA: TGCGCCAGCAGCTCGCGGGACAGGGGAATTTCTTATACGCAGTATTTT.

This chain uses TRBV13 with TRBJ1-5, with a weak D call TRBD1 (5 bases). The germline gives CDR1 PRHDT, CDR2 FYEKMQ (reference sequence). With 2 bases removed from V and 3 bases from J, the gap between germline ends came to 11 bases. This CDR3 contains 15 residues. The CDR3, as DNA: TGTGCCAGCAGCTTAATGAAGGGGTTCAATCAGCCCCAGCATTTT. Translating gives CASSLMKGFNQPQHF.

This clone has just a few counts. Other DNA sequences in the same sample also yield this CDR3. This chain uses TRBV29-1 with TRBJ1-2; tentatively, D is TRBD1 (6 bases). The CDR3 contains 12 residues. Trimming took off 5 bases at V and 2 bases at J, with 9 bases between the two ends. Per germline, CDR1 SQVTM and CDR2 ANQGSEA. The CDR3 is CSVKTGNYGYTF. The CDR3 region has the DNA TGCAGCGTTAAAACAGGGAACTATGGCTACACCTTC.

J is TRBJ2-5 and V is TRBV5-4; a possible D gene is TRBD2 (7 bases). V lost 6 bases and J lost 3, with 12 bases in between. The V gene's germline CDR1 is SGHNT and CDR2 YYREEE (reference sequence). The length of the CDR3 is 13 residues. The DNA of the CDR3 is TGTGCCAGCACCAAGGGGGGGAAAGAGACCCAGTACTTC. Translation gives CASTKGGKETQYF.

This clone was found a few times. This chain uses TRBV29-1 with TRBJ1-2, with TRBD1 matching over 8 bases. This CDR3 contains 15 residues. Trimming cost V 4 bases and J 8 bases; bases outside gene matches: 15. The germline gives CDR1 SQVTM, CDR2 ANQGSEA. CDR3 residues: CSVGADRGAPGGYTF. CDR3 bases: TGCAGCGTTGGCGCAGACAGGGGCGCTCCTGGAGGCTACACCTTC.

This clone showed up just a few times. The V gene is TRBV29-1, the J gene TRBJ1-2; D remains ambiguous. V was shortened by 7 bases and J by 3 bases, with 15 bases between the two germline ends. Germline V gives CDR1 SQVTM, CDR2 ANQGSEA. CDR3 length: 13 amino acids. CDR3 DNA: TGCAGCGGGTCGTCAGAAGATTACTATGGCTACACCTTC. Translating it yields CSGSSEDYYGYTF.

This clone was counted only a few times. The CDR3 nucleotides read TGTGCCAGCTCAAGGACAGGGAATACTGAAGCTTTCTTT. Its translation is CASSRTGNTEAFF. V usage is TRBV18 and J usage is TRBJ1-1, with 8 bases fitting TRBD1. The CDR3 sequence is 13 residues long. Germline V lookup: CDR1 KGHSH, CDR2 LQKENI. Germline trimming cut 5 bases from V and 5 bases from J; bases unmatched to any gene: 4. Based on the CDR3 plus reference TRBV18 and TRBJ1-1, the full variable domain is NAGVMQNPRHLVRRRGQEARLRCSPMKGHSHVYWYRQLPEEGLKFMVYLQKENIIDESGMPKERFSAEFPKEGPSILRIQQVVRGDSAAYFCASSRTGNTEAFFGQGTRLTVV.

The V call is TRBV30, the J call TRBJ1-5; D is undetermined. Trimming left V 0 bases short and J 7 bases short, with 10 bases between. In germline, CDR1 is GTSNPN, CDR2 SVGIG (reference sequence). The CDR3 length is 13 residues. This chain's CDR3 is CAWSVAGYQPQHF. CDR3 DNA sequence: TGTGCCTGGAGTGTGGCCGGGTACCAGCCCCAGCATTTT.

Only a few counts were recorded for this clone. The V gene is TRBV21-1, the J gene TRBJ2-3; the table assigns TRBD1, which was not confirmed against the DNA. TRBV21-1 is annotated as a pseudogene. The CDR3 runs to 17 residues. The CDR3 DNA is TGTGCCAGCAGCAAAAGGGGTCGAGGTTCTAGCACAGATACGCAGTATTTT. Amino acid sequence: CASSKRGRGSSTDTQYF.

This clone was seen only a few times. The rearrangement joins TRBV27 to TRBJ1-6, with TRBD1 as a possible D gene (5 bases). The germline V gene has CDR1 MNHEY and CDR2 SMNVEV (reference sequence). The CDR3 is made up of 17 amino acids. V was clipped by 3 bases and J by 9 bases, with 21 bases between them. CDR3 DNA sequence: TGTGCCAGCAGTTTCACTACTCGTCAGGGCAGCAGTTCACCCCTCCACTTT. Encoded protein: CASSFTTRQGSSSPLHF.

The rearrangement uses TRBV7-3 and TRBJ2-1; TRBD2 is a possible D gene (7 bases). Germline V lookup: CDR1 SGHTA, CDR2 FQGTGA. The CDR3 loop spans 17 amino acids. V dropped 1 base and J dropped 7 bases, with 20 bases sitting between them. CDR3 bases: TGTGCCAGCAGCTTAAGATCTCCGGGGGGCCGGCGGAATGAGCAGTTCTTC. It is translated as CASSLRSPGGRRNEQFF.

The CDR3 sequence: CASSFPAGPSSDTQYF. CDR3 nucleotide sequence: TGTGCCAGCAGCTTCCCGGCGGGACCCTCTTCAGATACGCAGTATTTT. The chain joins TRBV5-4 to TRBJ2-3; possible D gene TRBD2, 6 bases. The germline V and J ends were trimmed by 2 bases and 4 bases, with 17 bases remaining between them. The CDR3 contains 16 residues. The germline V gene encodes CDR1 SGHNT and CDR2 YYREEE (reference sequence).

The chain couples TRBV15 to TRBJ2-3, with D hard to call. The length of the CDR3 is 12 residues. The ends were cut back, 2 bases at V and 6 bases at J, with 6 bases in the middle. CDR1 and CDR2 from the germline V gene are LNHNV and YYDKDF (reference sequence). The CDR3 protein is CATSRSQDTQYF. As DNA, the CDR3 is TGTGCCACCAGCAGAAGTCAGGATACGCAGTATTTT.

This chain connects TRBV5-4 to TRBJ2-1, with TRBD2 identical over 11 bases. Trimming took 5 bases from V and 8 from J; bases not matched to a gene: 9. The CDR3 is 15 amino acids. CDR1 and CDR2 from the germline V gene are SGHNT and YYREEE (reference sequence). The CDR3 region has the DNA TGTGCCAGCAGGTTAGCGGGAGGGGCGGGCGATGAGCAGTTCTTC. Its translation: CASRLAGGAGDEQFF.

This chain uses TRBV6-5 with TRBJ2-1; D unclear. The germline V gene has CDR1 MNHEY and CDR2 SVGAGI. This CDR3 region has 12 residues. V lost 5 bases, J lost 4 bases, and 6 bases lay in between. The CDR3 region has the DNA TGTGCCAGCAGTAATACTTACAATGAGCAGTTCTTC. It encodes CASSNTYNEQFF.

The V gene is TRBV5-4, the J gene TRBJ2-1; 8 bases are a match to TRBD2. CDR3 length: 13 amino acids. CDR1 is SGHNT and CDR2 is YYREEE in the germline V gene (reference sequence). V gave up 7 bases and J gave up 9 bases; unmatched junction bases: 9. The CDR3 DNA reads TGTGCCAGCGGTACTAGCGCGGGAGGTGAGCAGTTCTTC. Its protein is CASGTSAGGEQFF.

The sample holds a few counts of this clone. This rearrangement joins TRBV5-1 to TRBJ2-7; D not resolved. There are 14 residues in the CDR3. Germline V gene sequence: CDR1 SGHRS, CDR2 YFSETQ. Trimming left V 4 bases short and J 2 bases short, with 13 bases between. CDR3 DNA: TGCGCCAGCAGCCTGGGGTTACCTACCTACGAGCAGTACTTC. This translates into CASSLGLPTYEQYF.

This clone was recorded a few times. The chain recombines TRBV5-1 with TRBJ2-5; D is uncertain. Trimming removed 0 bases at V and 5 bases at J, with 11 bases between. Germline V gives CDR1 SGHRS, CDR2 YFSETQ. The CDR3 length is 14 residues. The CDR3 protein is CASSLEFVGETQYF. The DNA of the CDR3 is TGCGCCAGCAGCTTGGAATTTGTCGGGGAGACCCAGTACTTC.

The chain joins TRBV29-1 to TRBJ1-1; D unclear. Germline CDR1 and CDR2: SQVTM and ANQGSEA. The CDR3 sequence is 12 residues long. The germline V and J ends were trimmed by 2 bases and 1 base, with 5 bases remaining between them. CDR3 nucleotide sequence: TGCAGCGTTGAAAGGAGGAACACTGAAGCTTTCTTT. The encoded protein is CSVERRNTEAFF.

The chain recombines TRBV1 with TRBJ1-2. TRBV1 is deemed a pseudogene. The CDR3 is made up of 14 amino acids. The CDR3 spells CTSSQSNLYYGYTF. CDR3 nucleotide sequence: TGCACCAGCAGCCAATCTAACCTCTACTATGGCTACACCTTC.

This CDR3 reads CASSQDQAGGFYGYTF. CDR3 sequence (DNA): TGCGCCAGCAGCCAAGATCAGGCAGGGGGTTTCTATGGCTACACCTTC. The J gene is TRBJ1-2, the V gene TRBV4-3; 7 nucleotides agree with TRBD1. The CDR3 covers 16 residues. Germline CDR1 LGHNA, CDR2 YSLEER. Unmatched junction bases numbered 8, after V lost 0 bases and J lost 4 bases.

This clone was found a few times. The V and J genes are TRBV9 and TRBJ2-2; D might be TRBD2 (5 bases). The V and J ends lost 1 base and 4 bases respectively, with 11 bases between them. CDR3 length: 15 amino acids. CDR1 is SGDLS, CDR2 YYNGEE, per germline. The chain's CDR3 is CASSVTSGSTGELFF. CDR3 coding DNA: TGTGCCAGCAGCGTAACCTCTGGGAGCACCGGGGAGCTGTTTTTT.

The V call is TRBV25-1, the J call TRBJ1-4, with D perhaps TRBD1 (6 bases). The CDR3 runs to 15 residues. V was pared by 2 bases and J by 4 bases, with 11 bases between. CDR1 and CDR2 from the germline V gene are MGHDK and SYGVNS. The CDR3 is CASSEVQGNNEKLFF. The DNA for the CDR3 is TGTGCCAGCAGTGAAGTCCAGGGGAATAATGAAAAACTGTTTTTT.

This clone was counted only a few times. The V and J genes are TRBV29-1 and TRBJ1-2; 7 bases are shared with TRBD1. Losses at the gene ends were 4 bases for V and 6 bases for J; bases not matched to a gene: 8. CDR1 SQVTM and CDR2 ANQGSEA come from the germline V gene. The CDR3 covers 13 residues. The DNA of the CDR3 is TGCAGCGTTGCGGTGCAGGGGGGAGATGGCTACACCTTC. Translated, it gives CSVAVQGGDGYTF.

The chain uses TRBV9 and TRBJ2-3; 12 nucleotides line up with TRBD2. CDR1 is SGDLS, CDR2 YYNGEE, per germline. Germline trimming cut 1 base from V and 5 bases from J; bases unmatched to any gene: 8. The CDR3 has 17 amino acids. The CDR3 loop is CASSVSGGGLAGDTQYF. Written as DNA, the CDR3 is TGTGCCAGCAGCGTATCAGGCGGGGGACTAGCGGGAGATACGCAGTATTTT.

V and J are TRBV5-1 and TRBJ2-5; tentatively, D is TRBD2 (5 bases). This CDR3 has 13 amino acids. Germline loops: CDR1 SGHRS, CDR2 YFSETQ. V lost 7 bases and J 4 bases, leaving 14 bases between the germline ends. This CDR3 reads CASGQEDGETQYF. The CDR3 bases are TGCGCCAGCGGCCAGGAGGACGGAGAGACCCAGTACTTC.

The DNA for the CDR3 is TGTGCCAGCAGCACTGACACAGACTATGGCTACACCTTC. It encodes CASSTDTDYGYTF. This chain links TRBV7-9 with TRBJ1-2; D gene ambiguous. Trimming removed 5 bases from V and 3 bases from J, with 10 bases in between. This CDR3 is built from 13 residues. Germline V gene lookup returns CDR1 SEHNR and CDR2 FQNEAQ (reference sequence). The whole variable domain, remainder taken from reference TRBV7-9 and TRBJ1-2, is DTGVSQNPRHKITKRGQNVTFRCDPISEHNRLYWYRQTLGQGPEFLTYFQNEAQLEKSRLLSDRFSAERPKGSFSTLEIQRTEQGDSAMYLCASSTDTDYGYTFGSGTRLTVV.

The genes are TRBV18 and TRBJ1-5; 8 bases agree with TRBD1. Germline V gene lookup returns CDR1 KGHSH and CDR2 LQKENI. Germline trimming cut 6 bases from V and 5 bases from J; bases unmatched to any gene: 12. CDR3 length equals 16 residues. Here the CDR3 reads CASSLTGGAEDQPQHF. CDR3 bases: TGTGCCAGCTCGCTCACAGGGGGAGCCGAGGATCAGCCCCAGCATTTT.